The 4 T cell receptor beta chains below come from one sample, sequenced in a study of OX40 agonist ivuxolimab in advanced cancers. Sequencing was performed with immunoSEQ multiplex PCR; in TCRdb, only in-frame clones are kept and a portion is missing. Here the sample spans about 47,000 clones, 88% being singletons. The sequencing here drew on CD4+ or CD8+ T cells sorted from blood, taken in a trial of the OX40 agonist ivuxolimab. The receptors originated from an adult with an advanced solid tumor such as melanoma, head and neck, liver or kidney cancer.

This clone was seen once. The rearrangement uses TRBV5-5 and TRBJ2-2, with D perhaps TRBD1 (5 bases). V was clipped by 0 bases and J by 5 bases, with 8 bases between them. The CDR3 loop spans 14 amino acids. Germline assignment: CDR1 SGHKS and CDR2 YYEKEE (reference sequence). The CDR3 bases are TGTGCCAGCAGCTTGGCCGCAGGGACCGGGGAGCTGTTTTTT. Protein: CASSLAAGTGELFF.

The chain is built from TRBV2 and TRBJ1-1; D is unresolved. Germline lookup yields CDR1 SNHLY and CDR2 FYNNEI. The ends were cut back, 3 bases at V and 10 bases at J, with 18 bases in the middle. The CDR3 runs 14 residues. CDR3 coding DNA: TGTGCCAGCAGTGAGGAGGACCCTGGTTTCTTAGCTTTCTTT. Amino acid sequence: CASSEEDPGFLAFF.

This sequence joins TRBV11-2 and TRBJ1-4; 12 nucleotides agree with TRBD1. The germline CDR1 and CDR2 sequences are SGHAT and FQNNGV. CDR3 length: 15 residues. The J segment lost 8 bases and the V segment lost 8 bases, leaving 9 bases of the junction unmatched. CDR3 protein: CASGERDRGLEKLFF. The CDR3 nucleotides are TGTGCCAGCGGGGAGCGGGACAGGGGGCTAGAAAAACTGTTTTTT.

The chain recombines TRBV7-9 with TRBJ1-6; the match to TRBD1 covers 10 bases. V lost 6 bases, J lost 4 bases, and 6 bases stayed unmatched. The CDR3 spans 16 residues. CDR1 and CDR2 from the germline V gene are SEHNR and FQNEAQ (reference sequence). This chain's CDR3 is CASRETGGAYNSPLHF. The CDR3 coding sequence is TGTGCCAGCAGGGAGACAGGGGGCGCGTATAATTCACCCCTCCACTTT.